This T cell receptor beta chain was sequenced during a study of control samples from healthy donors and cancer patients. The CDR3 sequence is 15 residues long. CDR1 is MDHEN, CDR2 SYDVKM, per germline. V was clipped by 3 bases and J by 7 bases; unmatched bases: 8. The data were produced by immunoSEQ multiplex PCR, yet TCRdb's version contains in-frame clones alone and is incomplete. Of 95,000 to 100,000 clones listed, roughly 91% are singletons. V usage is TRBV28 and J usage is TRBJ2-7; TRBD2 matches at 11 bases. This TCR derives from a man under 40 in good health. Sequencing used blood. The CDR3 sequence: CASSFLAGGTGEQYF. DNA for the CDR3: TGTGCCAGCAGTTTCCTAGCGGGAGGAACGGGGGAGCAGTACTTC. Supplemented by reference TRBV28 and TRBJ2-7, the full variable domain reads DVKVTQSSRYLVKRTGEKVFLECVQDMDHENMFWYRQDPGLGLRLIYFSYDVKMKEKGDIPEGYSVSREKKERFSLILESASTNQTSMYLCASSFLAGGTGEQYFGPGTRLTVT.